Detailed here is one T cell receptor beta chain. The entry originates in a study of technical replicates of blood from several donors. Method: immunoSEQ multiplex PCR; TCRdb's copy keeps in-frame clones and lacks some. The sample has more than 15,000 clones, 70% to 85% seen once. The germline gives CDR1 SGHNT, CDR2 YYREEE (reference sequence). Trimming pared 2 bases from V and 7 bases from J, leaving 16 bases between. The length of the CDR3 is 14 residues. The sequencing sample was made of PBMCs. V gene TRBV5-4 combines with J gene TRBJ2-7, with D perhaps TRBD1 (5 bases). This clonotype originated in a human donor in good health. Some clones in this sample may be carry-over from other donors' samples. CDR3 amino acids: CASSLQAGGWEQYF. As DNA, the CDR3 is TGTGCCAGCAGCTTACAGGCCGGTGGATGGGAGCAGTACTTC.